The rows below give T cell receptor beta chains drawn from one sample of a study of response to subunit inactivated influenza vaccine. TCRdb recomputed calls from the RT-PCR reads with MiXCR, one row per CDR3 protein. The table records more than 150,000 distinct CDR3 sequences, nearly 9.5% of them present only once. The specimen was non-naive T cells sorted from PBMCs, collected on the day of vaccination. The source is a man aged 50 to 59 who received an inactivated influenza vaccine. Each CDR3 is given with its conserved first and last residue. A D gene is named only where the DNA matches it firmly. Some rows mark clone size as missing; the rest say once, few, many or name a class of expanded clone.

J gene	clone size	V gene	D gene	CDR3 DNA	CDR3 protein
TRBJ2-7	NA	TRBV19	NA	TGTGCCAGTAGTATAGATCGTTCCTACGAGCAGTACTTC	CASSIDRSYEQYF
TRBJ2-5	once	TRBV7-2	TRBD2	TGTGCCAGCAGCAAAACCGGGACTAGCAGAGAGACCCAGTACTTC	CASSKTGTSRETQYF
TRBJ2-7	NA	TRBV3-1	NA	TGTGCCAGCAGCCAAGGGGACAAATTGGCCCACGAGCAGTACTTC	CASSQGDKLAHEQYF
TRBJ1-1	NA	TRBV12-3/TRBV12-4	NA	TGTGCCAGCAGCCGAGGGGGGAACACTGAAGCTTTCTTT	CASSRGGNTEAFF
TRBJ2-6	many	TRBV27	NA	TGTGCCAGCAGTGCCACTCTTGGGGCCAACGTCCTGACTTTC	CASSATLGANVLTF
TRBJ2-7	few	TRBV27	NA	TGTGCCAGCAGATACACCGGGACAAATCGCTACGAGCAGTACTTC	CASRYTGTNRYEQYF
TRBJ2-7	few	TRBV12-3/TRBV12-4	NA	TGTGCCAGCAGTTCCGAAGGTGTAAATAGGGCCTTCTCCTACGAGCAGTACTTC	CASSSEGVNRAFSYEQYF
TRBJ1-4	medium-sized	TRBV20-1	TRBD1	TGCAGTGCCTCAGGGCAGGGGGCAAGAAAACTGTTTTTT	CSASGQGARKLFF
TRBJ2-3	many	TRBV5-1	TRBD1	TGCGCCAGCAGTCACGGACAGGGAAACACAGATACGCAGTATTTT	CASSHGQGNTDTQYF
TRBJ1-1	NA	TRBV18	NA	TGTGCCAGCTCACCTTCAGAGATGAACACTGAAGCTTTCTTT	CASSPSEMNTEAFF
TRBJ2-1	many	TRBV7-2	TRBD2	TGTGCCAGCAGCGTGTTAGCGGGGGTTGGTCGGAATGAGCAGTTCTTC	CASSVLAGVGRNEQFF
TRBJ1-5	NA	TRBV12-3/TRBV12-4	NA	TGTGCCAGCAGTTTGGGTACGGGGGAATTAGGGAATCAGCCCCAGCATTTT	CASSLGTGELGNQPQHF
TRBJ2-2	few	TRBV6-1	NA	TGTGCCAGCAACACCGGTGGTGATACCGGGGAGCTGTTTTTT	CASNTGGDTGELFF
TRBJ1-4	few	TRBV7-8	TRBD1	TGTGCCAGCAGCTCCAGACAGGGGCCCCGGTCAACTAATGAAAAACTGTTTTTT	CASSSRQGPRSTNEKLFF
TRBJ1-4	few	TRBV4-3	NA	TGCGCCAGCAGCCAGGCCGCAGGGGACGGTGAAAAACTGTTTTTT	CASSQAAGDGEKLFF
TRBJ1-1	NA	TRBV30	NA	TGTGCCTGGAGTCGGACGGGATTTTACACTGAAGCTTTCTTT	CAWSRTGFYTEAFF
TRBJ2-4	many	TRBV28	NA	TGTGCCAGCAGTCGGGGGACAGTAACCAAAAACATTCAGTACTTC	CASSRGTVTKNIQYF
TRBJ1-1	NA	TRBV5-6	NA	TGTGCCAGCAGCTTGGATGGGGGGAAAGCCTGGACTGAAGCTTTCTTT	CASSLDGGKAWTEAFF
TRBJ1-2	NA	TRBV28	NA	TGTGCCAGCAGTACTGAGACAGCGATCGTCTATGGCTACACCTTC	CASSTETAIVYGYTF
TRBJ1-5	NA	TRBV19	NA	TGTGCCAGTAGTCGTCCGGGACACCCCAATCAGCCCCAGCATTTT	CASSRPGHPNQPQHF
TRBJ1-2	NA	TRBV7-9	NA	TGTGCCAGCAGCTCAACAGGAATTACCTATGGCTACACCTTC	CASSSTGITYGYTF
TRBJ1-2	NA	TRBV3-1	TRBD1	TGTGCCAGCTATCGACAGGGGGGAGGCTACACCTTC	CASYRQGGGYTF
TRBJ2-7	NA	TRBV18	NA	TGTGCCAGCTCACAGGGGGATCACTACGAGCAGTACTTC	CASSQGDHYEQYF
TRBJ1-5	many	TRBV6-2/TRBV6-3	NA	TGTGCCAGCAGGCCCGGACAGATTTACAATCAGCCCCAGCATTTT	CASRPGQIYNQPQHF
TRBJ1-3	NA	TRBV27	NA	TGTGCCAGCAGTTTAAGGGGCGGACTTGGAAACACCATATATTTT	CASSLRGGLGNTIYF
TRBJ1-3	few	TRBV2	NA	TGTGCCAGCAGTGGGAACTTCGGAAACACCATATATTTT	CASSGNFGNTIYF
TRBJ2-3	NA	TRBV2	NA	TGTGCCAGCACTGGCAGGATTACAGATACGCAGTATTTT	CASTGRITDTQYF
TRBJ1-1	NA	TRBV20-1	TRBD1	TGCAGTGCTAGGGACAGGGTCACGAACACTGAAGCTTTCTTT	CSARDRVTNTEAFF
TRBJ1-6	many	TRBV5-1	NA	TGCGCCAGCAGCTTGGCCGTCCAGGGATATTCACCCCTCCACTTT	CASSLAVQGYSPLHF
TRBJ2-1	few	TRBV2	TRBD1	TGTGCCAGCAGTGAAGGCGGGGACAGGGCGTCCCAGGAGCAGTTCTTC	CASSEGGDRASQEQFF
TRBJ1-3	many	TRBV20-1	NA	TGCAGTGCTAGAGATCCGCTAAGCTCTGGAAACACCATATATTTT	CSARDPLSSGNTIYF